This T cell receptor (beta chain) was identified in a study of OX40 agonist ivuxolimab in advanced cancers. Broader study findings: Nonresponders included some who also had low normalized T-cell clonal expansion. Some of the lowest clonal expansion was seen in partial responders at 0.1-3.0 mg/kg. More expanded clones were seen, on average, in CD8+ T cells than in CD4+.

Assay used: immunoSEQ multiplex PCR; TCRdb lists only in-frame clones, some missing. Of 30,000 to 35,000 clones in the sample, about 92% are singletons; the top ten hold more than 30%. V lost 4 bases, J lost 2 bases, and 4 bases stayed unmatched. From germline, CDR1 is SGHAT and CDR2 FQNNGV. The CDR3 is made up of 14 amino acids. Worth noting for this clone: Its target is not known.

This sequence originates from an adult with an advanced solid tumor such as melanoma, head and neck, liver or kidney cancer. This chain connects TRBV11-2 to TRBJ2-7; 8 nucleotides line up with TRBD1. Specimen: CD4+ or CD8+ T cells sorted from blood, collected in a trial of the OX40 agonist ivuxolimab. The CDR3 spells CASSSGTGAYEQYF. In DNA form, the CDR3 reads TGTGCCAGCAGCTCCGGGACAGGCGCCTACGAGCAGTACTTC.